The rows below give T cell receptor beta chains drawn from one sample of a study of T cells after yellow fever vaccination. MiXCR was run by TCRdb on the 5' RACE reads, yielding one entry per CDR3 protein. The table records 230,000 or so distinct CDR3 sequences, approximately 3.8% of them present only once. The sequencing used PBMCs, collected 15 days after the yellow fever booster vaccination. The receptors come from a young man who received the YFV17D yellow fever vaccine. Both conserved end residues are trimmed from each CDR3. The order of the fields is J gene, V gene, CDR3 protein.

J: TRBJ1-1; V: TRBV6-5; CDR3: ATRFGRTTEAF
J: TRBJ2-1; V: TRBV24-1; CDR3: ATSDSDRDLYNEQF
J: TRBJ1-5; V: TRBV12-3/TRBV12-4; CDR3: ASSPGAGQGAFQPQH
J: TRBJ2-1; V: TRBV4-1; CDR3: ASSQEYTPYNEQF
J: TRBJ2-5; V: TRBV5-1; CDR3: ASSWEGRTETQY
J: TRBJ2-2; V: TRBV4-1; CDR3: ASTKNPGQYTGELF
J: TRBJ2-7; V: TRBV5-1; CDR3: ASSLAGTGGSRFGEQY
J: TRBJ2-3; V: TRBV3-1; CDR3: ASSHGNGGAGDTQY
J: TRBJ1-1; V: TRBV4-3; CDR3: ASSQAVQGTTEAF
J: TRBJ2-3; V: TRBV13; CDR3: ASSLDQRSTDTQY
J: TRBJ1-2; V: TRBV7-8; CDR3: ASSLVGVGEYGYT
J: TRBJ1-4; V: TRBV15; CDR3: ATSRVTGSEKLF
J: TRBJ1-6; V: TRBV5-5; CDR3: ASSQLLHYGKNSPLH
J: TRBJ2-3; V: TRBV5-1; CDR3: ASSLERGDTQY
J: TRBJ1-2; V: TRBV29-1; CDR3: SVSTDSLNYGYT
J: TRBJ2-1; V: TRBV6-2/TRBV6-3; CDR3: ASSPPQRGTYNEQF
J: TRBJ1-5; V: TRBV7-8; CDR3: ASSSGGGGSNQPQH
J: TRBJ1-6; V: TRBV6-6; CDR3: ASSYFAPGDSSSYNSPLH
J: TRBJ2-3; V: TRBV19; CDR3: ASSISRREWGTDTQY
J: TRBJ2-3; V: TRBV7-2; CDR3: ASSLGQVENQY
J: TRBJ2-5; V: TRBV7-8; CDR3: ASSLMGGETQY
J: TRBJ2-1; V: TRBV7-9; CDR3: ASSLGIEQF
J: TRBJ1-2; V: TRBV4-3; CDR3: ASSQAATGARGYT
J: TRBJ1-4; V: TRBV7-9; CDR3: ASSTGGTKLF
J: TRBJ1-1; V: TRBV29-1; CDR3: SVVEGLMNTEAF
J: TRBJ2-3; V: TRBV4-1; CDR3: ASSQDQGLGPDTQY
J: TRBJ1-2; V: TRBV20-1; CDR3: SARDFRATSYT
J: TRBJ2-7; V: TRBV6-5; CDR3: ASSTTTQAKPQY
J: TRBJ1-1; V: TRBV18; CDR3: ASSPGSNTEAF
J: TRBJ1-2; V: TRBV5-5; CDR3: ASSQGPEVDYGYT
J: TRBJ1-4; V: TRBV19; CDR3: ASRRGTTNEKLF
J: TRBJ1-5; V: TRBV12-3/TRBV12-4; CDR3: ASTLQGFNQPQH
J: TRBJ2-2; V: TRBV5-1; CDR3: ASSLGQRAPGTGELF
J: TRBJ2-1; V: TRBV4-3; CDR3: ASSQDPSFSNEQF
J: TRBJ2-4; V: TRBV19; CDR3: ASSPRDRTLAKNIQY
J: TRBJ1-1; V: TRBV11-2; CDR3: ASSLGPGATNTEAF
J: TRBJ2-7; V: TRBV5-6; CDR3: ASSLEQGYEQY
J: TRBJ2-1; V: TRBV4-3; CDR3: ASSQDSLAGTEQF
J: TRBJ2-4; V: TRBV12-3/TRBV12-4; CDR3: ASSGHFGALAKNIQY
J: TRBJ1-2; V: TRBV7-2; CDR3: ASSQRQGPSGYT
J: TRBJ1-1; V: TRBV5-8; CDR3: ASSFPRPEAF
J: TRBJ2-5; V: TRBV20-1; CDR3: SAPGTDTGTQY
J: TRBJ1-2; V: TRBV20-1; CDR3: SALSGGGYGYT
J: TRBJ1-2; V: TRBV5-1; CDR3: ASSSAADAVYGYT
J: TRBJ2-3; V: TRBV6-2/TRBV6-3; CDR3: ASSYDARGGRGDTQY